This T cell receptor beta chain is from a study of T cells in Graves' hyperthyroidism and ophthalmopathy. This CDR3 is built from 15 residues. The V gene's germline CDR1 is SGHVS and CDR2 FNYEAQ. The V segment lost 4 bases and the J segment 6 bases; nucleotides outside the gene matches: 7. This clonotype was observed at least ten times. Researchers took RNA transcripts and amplified the TCR beta CDR3 regions from them. TCR CDR3 underwent first-round RT-PCR with the HTBI primer set. In TCRdb, the multiplex PCR reads were re-called with MiXCR into one record per CDR3 protein. Among hundreds of thousands of distinct CDR3 sequences listed, under 15% were seen once.

Sequences were obtained from blood. This rearrangement joins TRBV7-6 to TRBJ2-1; TRBD1 aligns across 9 bases. This receptor was obtained from a man younger than 35 with Graves' ophthalmopathy. CDR3: CASSSPGQGVNEQFF. CDR3 DNA sequence: TGTGCCAGCAGCTCTCCGGGACAGGGTGTCAATGAGCAGTTCTTC.